These 7 T cell receptor beta chains share one sample of origin, sequenced in a study of blood T cells in healthy people across ages. Combining a sample-barcoded 5' primer with a J-beta primer mix, a second PCR ran for roughly 6 to 11 cycles. TCRdb itself ran the 5' RACE reads through MiXCR, one entry per CDR3 protein. The data contain about 720,000 distinct CDR3 sequences, 20% to 25% of them singletons. Sequencing was carried out using blood. The receptors stem from a man in his 70s in good health.

The chain joins TRBV12-3 or TRBV12-4 to TRBJ1-1; tentative D call: TRBD1 (6 bases). V shed 10 bases and J shed 6 bases, with 15 bases lying between them. This CDR3 spans 12 amino acids. CDR3 sequence: CAIRGRGAEAFF. CDR3 sequence (DNA): TGTGCCATCAGGGGACGGGGAGCTGAAGCTTTCTTT.

This clonotype was recorded a few times. The chain combines TRBV6-6 with TRBJ1-4; D is possibly TRBD1 (5 bases). The CDR3 is made up of 17 amino acids. V shed 2 bases and J shed 2 bases, with 15 bases lying between them. Germline CDR1 is MNHNY and CDR2 is SVGAGI (reference sequence). CDR3 residues: CASSYLVSGGTNEKLFF. The CDR3 DNA sequence: TGTGCCAGCAGTTACCTCGTCTCCGGGGGGACTAATGAAAAACTGTTTTTT.

The chain employs TRBV30 and TRBJ1-2; D not certain. The CDR3 consists of 14 residues. Germline V gene lookup returns CDR1 GTSNPN and CDR2 SVGIG (reference sequence). The V and J ends lost 0 bases and 5 bases respectively, with 13 bases between them. The CDR3 region is CAWSVPPRDYGYTF. CDR3 sequence (DNA): TGTGCCTGGAGTGTTCCTCCCCGCGATTATGGCTACACCTTC.

The V gene is TRBV29-1, the J gene TRBJ1-2; 8 bases fit TRBD1. CDR3 length: 14 amino acids. Germline V lookup: CDR1 SQVTM, CDR2 ANQGSEA. The J segment lost 1 base and the V segment lost 0 bases, leaving 1 base of the junction unmatched. DNA of the CDR3: TGCAGCGTTGAAGATGACAGGGGTAACTATGGCTACACCTTC. It codes for CSVEDDRGNYGYTF.

This clonotype was seen a handful of times. The chain recombines TRBV7-2 with TRBJ1-1; D remains unclear. CDR1 SGHTA and CDR2 FQGNSA come from the germline V gene. The CDR3 contains 14 residues. The V end lost 5 bases, the J end lost 5 bases, and 15 bases lay between the germline ends. The CDR3 DNA sequence: TGTGCCAGCAGCCGTGATGGAGGGAGGACTGAAGCTTTCTTT. It codes for CASSRDGGRTEAFF. The full variable domain, with the rest looked up from reference TRBV7-2 and TRBJ1-1, is GAGVSQSPSNKVTEKGKDVELRCDPISGHTALYWYRQSLGQGLEFLIYFQGNSAPDKSGLPSDRFSAERTGGSVSTLTIQRTQQEDSAVYLCASSRDGGRTEAFFGQGTRLTVV.

The rearrangement uses TRBV6-6 and TRBJ1-4; no reliable D call. The CDR3 runs 11 residues. CDR1 and CDR2 from the germline V gene are MNHNY and SVGAGI (reference sequence). Trimming stripped 4 bases from V and 14 bases from J, with 11 bases between. The CDR3 reads CASSSSDLLFF. CDR3 nucleotides: TGTGCCAGCAGTTCCTCGGACCTGCTGTTTTTT.

The CDR3 DNA reads TGTGCCAGCGAGTCTGGGGCCAACGTCCTGACTTTC. Translating it yields CASESGANVLTF. The rearrangement joins TRBV11-2 to TRBJ2-6; D ambiguous. Per germline, CDR1 SGHAT and CDR2 FQNNGV. The V end was cut by 8 bases, the J end by 1 base, with 3 bases between. The CDR3 covers 12 residues.